The 12 T cell receptor beta chains below all came from one sample that was sequenced in a study of brain T cells in children with intractable seizures (dated by TCRdb to about 2021). The method was the immunoSEQ multiplex PCR assay. In its TCRdb copy, this immuneACCESS table keeps in-frame sequences only and misses some clones. Where compared with another copy, unresolved V genes explain less than half of these, and the others have no known cause. In this sample the table shows just under 65,000 clones, roughly 95% of which occur a single time. The ten largest clones represent roughly 0.38% of the sample. The time point label of this sample denotes: resected brain tissue, or blood drawn just prior to surgery. Sequencing used peripheral blood, obtained at surgery. The source is a boy under three years old with focal cortical dysplasia and intractable seizures.

The sample holds one count of this clone. The chain is built from TRBV7-2 and TRBJ2-3, with TRBD2 identical over 8 bases. J was trimmed by 1 base and V by 2 bases; bases with no gene match: 8. Germline CDR1 SGHTA, CDR2 FQGNSA. This CDR3 contains 17 residues. CDR3 loop: CASSLNPSGGGTDTQYF. In nucleotides, the CDR3 is TGTGCCAGCAGCTTAAATCCAAGCGGGGGCGGCACAGATACGCAGTATTTT.

This chain connects TRBV7-6 to TRBJ2-2, with a weak D call TRBD2 (6 bases). Trimming shortened V by 3 bases and J by 5 bases, and 16 bases separated the two germline ends. Germline CDR1 and CDR2: SGHVS and FNYEAQ. This CDR3 is built from 16 residues. The CDR3 loop is CASSFSPTRGTGELFF. The CDR3 DNA reads as TGTGCCAGCAGCTTTTCACCGACACGGGGGACCGGGGAGCTGTTTTTT.

The V and J genes are TRBV20-1 and TRBJ2-3; D not resolved. V lost 3 bases to trimming and J lost 8 bases, with 12 bases between them. The CDR3 contains 12 residues. CDR1 is DFQATT and CDR2 is SNEGSKA in the germline V gene (reference sequence). The CDR3 DNA sequence: TGCAGTGCTAGTGTCGGGCCACTTACGCAGTATTTT. Its translation: CSASVGPLTQYF.

V usage is TRBV10-2 and J usage is TRBJ2-5; unclear D gene. Germline lookup yields CDR1 WSHSY and CDR2 SAAADI. The CDR3 extends over 13 amino acids. Trimming shortened V by 0 bases and J by 1 base, and 3 bases separated the two germline ends. The DNA for the CDR3 is TGCGCCAGCAGTGAGTCCCCCCAAGAGACCCAGTACTTC. Its protein product is CASSESPQETQYF.

This clone appeared once. The rearrangement joins TRBV7-2 to TRBJ2-3, with 10 nucleotides matching TRBD2. The CDR3 is 14 amino acids. After removal of 0 bases from V and 7 bases from J, the junction contained 1 base not matched to a gene. Germline CDR1 reads SGHTA; CDR2 reads FQGNSA. CDR3 DNA: TGTGCCAGCAGCTTAGCACTAGCGGGGAATACGCAGTATTTT. Translation: CASSLALAGNTQYF.

The chain uses TRBV7-9 and TRBJ2-7; D not resolved. V was cut by 1 base and J by 5 bases, with 18 bases left in between. Germline V gene data show CDR1 as SEHNR and CDR2 as FQNEAQ (reference sequence). The CDR3 totals 16 residues. The CDR3 is CASSLGVGPLPHEQYF. The CDR3 nucleotides read TGTGCCAGCAGCTTAGGGGTGGGCCCCCTCCCTCACGAGCAGTACTTC. Variable domain in full (rest from reference TRBV7-9 and TRBJ2-7): DTGVSQNPRHKITKRGQNVTFRCDPISEHNRLYWYRQTLGQGPEFLTYFQNEAQLEKSRLLSDRFSAERPKGSFSTLEIQRTEQGDSAMYLCASSLGVGPLPHEQYFGPGTRLTVT.

This clone appeared once. V is TRBV19 and J is TRBJ2-5; weak D call: TRBD2 (5 bases). The ends were cut back, 9 bases at V and 1 base at J, with 12 bases in the middle. CDR3 length: 13 amino acids. Germline V CDR1 and CDR2: LNHDA, SQIVND (reference sequence). The CDR3 DNA follows: TGTGCCAGCCAAGGACTTCTCCAAGAGACCCAGTACTTC. Translating it yields CASQGLLQETQYF.

The J gene is TRBJ2-5, the V gene TRBV9, with 13 nucleotides matching TRBD2. The CDR3 extends over 15 amino acids. CDR1 and CDR2 (germline): SGDLS, YYNGEE. Unmatched junction bases numbered 2, after V lost 4 bases and J lost 2 bases. DNA of the CDR3: TGTGCCAGCAGCCTGGGACTAGCGGGGCAAGAGACCCAGTACTTC. Translated, it gives CASSLGLAGQETQYF.

V and J are TRBV2 and TRBJ2-2; 9 bases map to TRBD1. The V and J ends lost 6 bases and 5 bases, in that order; junction bases with no gene match: 10. The V gene's germline CDR1 is SNHLY and CDR2 FYNNEI. The CDR3 sequence is 16 residues long. The CDR3 loop is CASSLQGAWITGELFF. CDR3 in DNA: TGTGCCAGCAGCTTACAGGGGGCTTGGATAACCGGGGAGCTGTTTTTT. The full variable domain, its missing parts supplied by reference TRBV2 and TRBJ2-2, is EPEVTQTPSHQVTQMGQEVILRCVPISNHLYFYWYRQILGQKVEFLVSFYNNEISEKSEIFDDQFSVERPDGSNFTLKIRSTKLEDSAMYFCASSLQGAWITGELFFGEGSRLTVL.

V is TRBV7-6 and J is TRBJ2-2, with 9 bases lining up with TRBD2. The germline CDR1 and CDR2 sequences are SGHVS and FNYEAQ. The CDR3 is made up of 16 amino acids. V lost 6 bases and J lost 5; bases outside the gene matches: 10. CDR3 sequence (DNA): TGTGCCAGCAGGAGACTAGCGGAGGTCCGGACCGGGGAGCTGTTTTTT. This gives the protein CASRRLAEVRTGELFF.

V usage is TRBV10-1 and J usage is TRBJ2-7, with 8 bases identical to TRBD2. V lost 0 bases, J lost 3 bases, and 7 bases stayed unmatched. Per the germline V gene, CDR1 is WNHNN and CDR2 is SYGVQD (reference sequence). The CDR3 runs 16 residues. The chain's CDR3 is CASSESSAGADYEQYF. DNA for the CDR3: TGCGCCAGCAGTGAGTCGTCAGCGGGGGCCGACTACGAGCAGTACTTC.

V is TRBV5-1 and J is TRBJ1-4; D gene unclear. Germline CDR1 SGHRS, CDR2 YFSETQ. V shed 0 bases and J shed 2 bases, with 14 bases lying between them. The CDR3 totals 17 residues. The CDR3 DNA sequence: TGCGCCAGCAGCTTGGACAGTTTCCAGACCACTAATGAAAAACTGTTTTTT. Protein product: CASSLDSFQTTNEKLFF.